This T cell receptor beta chain comes out of a study of blood T cell repertoires in COVID-19 (dated by TCRdb to about 2020). Some background on the complete study: Samples covering the acute and convalescent phases of COVID-19 were provided by collaborators in the United States, Italy and Spain. The prospective study material was composed of cDNA or gDNA derived from T cells, B-cell-depleted T cells, or PBMCs. Subjects who had been exposed to COVID-19, were actively infected with it, or had recovered from it provided the deeply sampled blood TCRbeta repertoires that made up the dataset. The repertoires were made available in a free public database intended to serve as a resource for research on the immune response to SARS-CoV-2. Samples came from the ongoing ImmuneRACE study (first 160 participants) plus 1,254 subjects from 6 global collaborators. Sample metadata almost always included a de-identified subject ID, COVID-19 status, age in years and sex. Where available, HLA class I and class II types were taken from metadata supplied by the sample provider and were not determined by assay-based typing. Overall results and qualifications from the work: The amount of clinical and demographic metadata varied by source and participant and was provided uncurated.

A remark on this clone: What this receptor recognizes is not known. No base quality values were provided; no much bigger clone lies one nucleotide off.

As encoded in the germline V gene (reference sequence), CDR1 is MNHNY while CDR2 is SVGAGI. After removal of 2 bases from V and 3 bases from J, the junction retains 3 bases not matched to a gene. Measured from the cysteine to the phenylalanine, the CDR3 is 16 residues long. Solely the CDR3 DNA is kept, with 48 bases framed from the first base. The collaborating institutions used their own protocols to collect whole blood in K2EDTA tubes. For TCRbeta analysis, collaborator samples were shipped as frozen whole blood, as isolated PBMCs, or as DNA extracted from either sample type. TCRbeta CDR3 regions were amplified from genomic DNA by means of the immunoSEQ Assay, a bias-controlled multiplex PCR. As for the authors' bioinformatics: Nucleated cell counts per sample were estimated from amplification of reference gene primers within the assay. Sequence reads were collapsed and filtered to measure the absolute abundance of every unique TCRbeta CDR3 rearrangement. For each sample, productive Simpson clonality was calculated as the square root of Simpson's diversity index over productive rearrangements. TCRdb holds this immuneACCESS table with in-frame rearrangements only. Some clones are missing; in checked studies, unresolved V genes explain under half, and the rest has no known cause. V and J calls and clone size are those listed in that table; D and trimming were worked out from the DNA. This sample gives 200,000 to 250,000 clones in total; roughly 80% of them show up just once. The ten largest clonotypes hold 5.1% of the sample.

The sequence is built from TRBV6-6 and TRBJ2-6; TRBD2 fits 8 bases in the junction. This TCR was recovered from a human donor in a cohort sampled during active COVID-19. The sequenced material came from peripheral blood. The CDR3 loop reads CASSYTGGSGANVLTF. The DNA sequence is as follows: TGTGCCAGCAGTTACACGGGGGGGAGTGGGGCCAACGTCCTGACTTTC.